The clone carrying this T cell receptor beta chain has a handful of counts. V shed 0 bases and J shed 5 bases, with 13 bases lying between them. Germline V gene sequence: CDR1 MGHRA, CDR2 YSYEKL. The CDR3 spans 15 residues. This sample is part of a study of identical twins. TCRdb reprocessed the 5' RACE reads with MiXCR, giving one entry per CDR3 protein. The sample includes approximately 230,000 distinct CDR3 sequences, 6.5% to 8% of them seen just once. These sequences were also reported in another study, on T cells expressing NK-cell markers.

The chain combines TRBV4-1 with TRBJ1-1; no clear D. Sequencing input: CD8+ T cells sorted from blood. The receptor was derived from a woman aged 18-35 years in good health. CDR3 in amino acids: CASSQDSSQRTEAFF. In nucleotides, the CDR3 is TGCGCCAGCAGCCAAGATTCAAGTCAAAGAACTGAAGCTTTCTTT.